This T cell receptor (beta chain) was sequenced for a study of blood T cell repertoires in COVID-19. Method: immunoSEQ multiplex PCR; TCRdb's copy keeps in-frame clones and lacks some. This table holds about 190,000 clones, 82% found once. CDR1 and CDR2 from the germline V gene are SGHTA and FQGNSA. The ends were cut back, 6 bases at V and 2 bases at J, with 14 bases in the middle. The CDR3 spans 14 residues. This receptor was taken from a woman aged 55 to 70 with COVID-19, enrolled during active disease. V is TRBV7-2 and J is TRBJ2-7, with no clear D. The sequencing sample was made of peripheral blood. The CDR3 coding sequence is TGTGCCAGCAGTCCCTGGCCTCCCACCTACGAGCAGTACTTC. It translates to CASSPWPPTYEQYF.